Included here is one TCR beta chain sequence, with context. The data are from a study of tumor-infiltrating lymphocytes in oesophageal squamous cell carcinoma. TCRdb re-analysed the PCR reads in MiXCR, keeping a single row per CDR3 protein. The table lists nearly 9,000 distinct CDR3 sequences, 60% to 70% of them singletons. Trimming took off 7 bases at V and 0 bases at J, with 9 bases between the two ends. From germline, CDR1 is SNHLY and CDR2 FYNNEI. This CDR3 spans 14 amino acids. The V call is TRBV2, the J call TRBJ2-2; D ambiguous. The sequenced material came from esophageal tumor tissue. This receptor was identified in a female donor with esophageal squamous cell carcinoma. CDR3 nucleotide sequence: TGTGCCAGCATAGGCACCGCGAACACCGGGGAGCTGTTTTTT. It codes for CASIGTANTGELFF.